This T cell receptor (beta chain) derives from a study of Graves' ophthalmopathy and Graves' hyperthyroidism. Looking at the study overall: Stable hyperthyroid donors showed no ophthalmopathy during 18 months follow-up.

The TCR beta CDR3 regions underwent amplification from RNA transcripts. First-round RT-PCR used HTBI primers; second-round multiplex PCR followed. TCRdb re-derived calls from the multiplex PCR reads in MiXCR, one entry per CDR3 protein. The sample records roughly 1.1 million distinct CDR3 sequences, roughly 35% being singletons. Study conclusions and caveats: The model flagged ophthalmopathy progression at more than 60% sensitivity and 72.22% specificity. Most thyroid clonotypes expanded beyond 0.001 frequency were also found in blood.

This CDR3 comprises 13 residues. CDR1 is KGHDR and CDR2 is SFDVKD in the germline V gene. Trimming removed 0 bases from V and 5 bases from J, with 6 bases in between. This clonotype was seen a handful of times. Antigen unknown. The study recruited hyperthyroidism patients aged 18 to 65 who were newly diagnosed, under 2 months' duration. The genes are TRBV24-1 and TRBJ2-5; maybe TRBD2 (5 bases). Specimen: peripheral blood or thyroid tissue (not recorded which). The sequence was collected from an adult man with Graves' hyperthyroidism. The CDR3 nucleotides are TGTGCCACCAGTGATTTGGAGCGGGAGACCCAGTACTTC. Translation: CATSDLERETQYF.